The 22 T cell receptor beta chains reported below all come from one sample, sequenced in a study of response to subunit inactivated influenza vaccine. One entry per CDR3 protein, called by TCRdb with MiXCR from the RT-PCR reads. Among about 700,000 distinct CDR3 sequences listed, roughly 13% were seen once. Sequencing used PBMCs from blood, obtained approximately 15 days before vaccination. These receptor sequences come from a man aged 45-65 years who received an inactivated influenza vaccine.

The CDR3 DNA reads TGCAGTGCTAGAGATGTAAGGACAGGGACTAACTATGGCTACACCTTC. Translated, it gives CSARDVRTGTNYGYTF. The V and J genes are TRBV20-1 and TRBJ1-2; the match to TRBD1 covers 8 bases. The CDR3 is 16 amino acids. Germline CDR1 reads DFQATT; CDR2 reads SNEGSKA (reference sequence). Germline trimming cut 0 bases from V and 0 bases from J; bases unmatched to any gene: 6.

This clonotype was seen only a few times. This chain links TRBV12-3 or TRBV12-4 with TRBJ1-6, with 8 positions matching TRBD1. CDR3 length equals 14 residues. The trim removed 4 bases at V and 7 bases at J, leaving 3 bases unmatched. The CDR3 sequence is CASSYDRGNSPLHF. The CDR3 DNA reads as TGTGCCAGCAGTTACGACAGGGGAAATTCACCCCTCCACTTT.

The chain recombines TRBV20-1 with TRBJ2-5; TRBD1 matches at 7 bases. With V trimmed by 0 bases and J by 5 bases, 12 bases remained unmatched. The length of the CDR3 is 16 residues. Germline CDR1 is DFQATT and CDR2 is SNEGSKA (reference sequence). CDR3 in amino acids: CSARDPRGRGTETQYF. The CDR3 DNA sequence: TGCAGTGCTAGAGATCCACGGGGCAGGGGGACCGAGACCCAGTACTTC.

The rearrangement links TRBV6-2 or TRBV6-3 to TRBJ2-2; the D is unclear. Germline V gene sequence: CDR1 MNHEY, CDR2 SVGEGT. CDR3 length: 14 amino acids. V shed 4 bases and J shed 6 bases, with 12 bases lying between them. The CDR3 nucleotides read TGTGCCAGCAGTTGGAGCAGGTGGTCCGGGGAGCTGTTTTTT. This codes for CASSWSRWSGELFF.

Comment on this clonotype: One junction end does not reproduce the germline sequence, and a read error may be involved. The chain recombines TRBV7-3 with TRBJ2-1, with D possibly TRBD2 on 5 matching bases. Germline V CDR1 and CDR2: SGHTA, FQGTGA. The CDR3 consists of 12 residues. CDR3 protein: CAGSPGGGEQFF. The CDR3 DNA sequence: TGTGCCGGCAGCCCAGGAGGCGGTGAGCAGTTCTTC.

This clonotype turned up a few times. The chain employs TRBV20-1 and TRBJ1-4; 7 bases align to TRBD1. The V and J ends lost 3 bases and 5 bases, in that order; junction bases with no gene match: 6. The V gene's germline CDR1 is DFQATT and CDR2 SNEGSKA (reference sequence). The CDR3 spans 14 residues. CDR3 nucleotide sequence: TGCAGTGCTAGGGACAGGACAAGAAATGAAAAACTGTTTTTT. It translates to CSARDRTRNEKLFF.

CDR3 nucleotides: TGCAGTGCTAGGGCCGGGAGGAACACCGGGGAGCTGTTTTTT. Its protein is CSARAGRNTGELFF. J is TRBJ2-2 and V is TRBV20-1, with D possibly being TRBD2 (6 bases). The CDR3 is made up of 14 amino acids. Per the germline V gene, CDR1 is DFQATT and CDR2 is SNEGSKA (reference sequence). Deletions cut 3 bases from V and 1 base from J, with 9 bases between.

The CDR3 DNA sequence: TGTGCCAGCAGTTTCGCGACAGGGGGCAATGGCTACACCTTC. It translates to CASSFATGGNGYTF. The rearrangement links TRBV12-3 or TRBV12-4 to TRBJ1-2, with 10 positions matching TRBD1. This CDR3 region has 14 residues. Germline trimming cut 3 bases from V and 6 bases from J; bases unmatched to any gene: 4.

The rearrangement joins TRBV6-1 to TRBJ2-3; 8 bases align to TRBD2. After removal of 6 bases from V and 0 bases from J, the junction contained 17 bases not matched to a gene. Per the germline V gene, CDR1 is MNHNS and CDR2 is SASEGT. The CDR3 extends over 19 amino acids. The CDR3 coding sequence is TGTGCCAGCAGCGTACTAGCGGAGCCTCCACTACTTAGCACAGATACGCAGTATTTT. Amino acid sequence: CASSVLAEPPLLSTDTQYF.

Notes on this clonotype: A much larger clone lies a single base off, so this may be a read error. The gene calls are TRBV6-1 and TRBJ1-6, with no clear D. The CDR3 has 15 amino acids. The germline V gene encodes CDR1 MNHNS and CDR2 SASEGT. V lost 8 bases and J lost 7, with 18 bases in between. For the CDR3, the DNA is TGTGCCAGCGGTCCCCCCTCGGGAGGGAATTCACCCCTCCACTTT. It translates to CASGPPSGGNSPLHF.

The V and J genes are TRBV15 and TRBJ2-1; unclear D gene. Trimming removed 4 bases at V and 5 bases at J, with 9 bases between. The CDR3 runs 13 residues. Looked up from germline, CDR1 is LNHNV and CDR2 is YYDKDF (reference sequence). The CDR3 spells CATSIPRNNEQFF. In nucleotides, the CDR3 is TGTGCCACCAGCATCCCCAGAAACAATGAGCAGTTCTTC.

V gene TRBV10-3 combines with J gene TRBJ1-4, with 7 bases lining up with TRBD1. This CDR3 comprises 13 residues. V trimming: 2 bases; J trimming: 17 bases; junction bases outside the gene matches: 11. Germline V gene lookup returns CDR1 ENHRY and CDR2 SYGVKD. CDR3 DNA sequence: TGTGCCATCAGTGAGCGGGGGTGGGACAGTCCATTTTTT. Its protein is CAISERGWDSPFF.

The table lists this clonotype with many counts. The chain employs TRBV5-1 and TRBJ1-5; possibly TRBD1 for D (5 bases). CDR1 is SGHRS, CDR2 YFSETQ, per germline. CDR3 length: 17 amino acids. The V gene lost 0 bases and the J gene lost 2 bases, with 15 bases spanning the gap. The CDR3 region has the DNA TGCGCCAGCAGCTTGGACGTAGGGGTGGCCGGCAATCAGCCCCAGCATTTT. It yields the protein CASSLDVGVAGNQPQHF.

This clonotype was observed a handful of times. The chain carries TRBV5-1 and TRBJ2-5; TRBD1 agrees at 10 bases. Unmatched junction bases numbered 7, after V lost 3 bases and J lost 5 bases. This CDR3 has 15 residues. Germline-derived CDR1 and CDR2 are SGHRS and YFSETQ. The CDR3 DNA reads as TGCGCCAGCAGCTACGACAGGGGGCGCGGCGAGACCCAGTACTTC. The encoded protein is CASSYDRGRGETQYF.

V usage is TRBV7-9 and J usage is TRBJ1-2, with no clear D. Trimming removed 10 bases from V and 4 bases from J, with 13 bases in between. There are 12 residues in the CDR3. The V gene's germline CDR1 is SEHNR and CDR2 FQNEAQ (reference sequence). The DNA of the CDR3 is TGTGCCACCTTTTCGGGCAGCTATGGCTACACCTTC. It yields the protein CATFSGSYGYTF.

The table lists this clonotype with a few counts. The V call is TRBV29-1, the J call TRBJ2-1; D may match TRBD1 or TRBD2 (6 bases each). Germline CDR1 reads SQVTM; CDR2 reads ANQGSEA. V dropped 0 bases and J dropped 6 bases, with 15 bases sitting between them. The CDR3 runs 15 residues. CDR3 coding DNA: TGCAGCGTTGAAGATCTATGGGGGGCGCGCAATGAGCAGTTCTTC. This encodes CSVEDLWGARNEQFF.

Concerning this clonotype: The germline gene is not matched at one end of the junction; a read error may be the cause. This chain joins TRBV5-1 and TRBJ2-7; D possibly uses TRBD1 or TRBD2 (5 bases each). The CDR3 covers 14 residues. Per germline, CDR1 SGHRS and CDR2 YFSETQ. Here the CDR3 reads CASSLAQGAYEQYF. The CDR3 nucleotides are TGTGCCAGCAGCCTTGCGCAGGGAGCCTACGAGCAGTACTTC.

The chain carries TRBV6-1 and TRBJ2-3, with 13 bases lining up with TRBD2. V was clipped by 5 bases and J by 5 bases; unmatched bases: 4. The germline V gene has CDR1 MNHNS and CDR2 SASEGT. The CDR3 length is 15 residues. The CDR3 reads CASSRLAGGVDTQYF. DNA for the CDR3: TGTGCCAGCAGTCGACTAGCGGGAGGCGTAGATACGCAGTATTTT.

V gene TRBV7-2 combines with J gene TRBJ2-7; perhaps TRBD2 as D (7 bases). Trimming removed 5 bases at V and 5 bases at J, with 16 bases between. Looked up from germline, CDR1 is SGHTA and CDR2 is FQGNSA. The CDR3 has 14 amino acids. The CDR3 DNA sequence: TGTGCCAGCAGCCCTTTCCGGGGGGCGGACGAGCAGTACTTC. This sequence encodes CASSPFRGADEQYF. Full variable domain (outside the CDR3, taken from reference TRBV7-2 and TRBJ2-7): GAGVSQSPSNKVTEKGKDVELRCDPISGHTALYWYRQSLGQGLEFLIYFQGNSAPDKSGLPSDRFSAERTGGSVSTLTIQRTQQEDSAVYLCASSPFRGADEQYFGPGTRLTVT.

This clonotype was seen repeatedly, ten times or more. The chain employs TRBV18 and TRBJ2-7, with 7 bases that match TRBD1. The germline CDR1 and CDR2 sequences are KGHSH and LQKENI. This CDR3 is built from 13 residues. V shed 4 bases and J 3 bases; nucleotides not matched to a gene: 3. The CDR3 region is CASSRDSFYEQYF. CDR3 nucleotide sequence: TGTGCCAGCTCACGGGACAGCTTCTACGAGCAGTACTTC.

This rearrangement joins TRBV6-5 to TRBJ1-6, with a tentative D call TRBD1 (5 bases). V was shortened by 0 bases and J by 6 bases, with 12 bases between the two germline ends. Per the germline V gene, CDR1 is MNHEY and CDR2 is SVGAGI. The CDR3 is made up of 16 amino acids. The DNA for the CDR3 is TGTGCCAGCAGTTACTCGACGGGGGGTTTTAATTCACCCCTCCACTTT. Residues: CASSYSTGGFNSPLHF.

The chain joins TRBV12-3 or TRBV12-4 to TRBJ2-1; 7 nucleotides agree with TRBD2. This CDR3 comprises 16 residues. Losses at the gene ends were 3 bases for V and 6 bases for J; bases not matched to a gene: 11. This CDR3 reads CASSFKGTNPGNEQFF. CDR3 nucleotides: TGTGCCAGCAGTTTCAAAGGGACTAACCCCGGCAATGAGCAGTTCTTC.